This TCR beta chain derives from a study of regulatory T cells in long-lasting Graves disease. With iRepertoire HTBI primers and Arm-PCR of CDR3 regions, TCR beta libraries were built. TCRdb re-analysed the multiplex PCR reads in MiXCR, keeping a single row per CDR3 protein. The repertoire has 420,000 or so distinct CDR3 sequences, 16% of them found once; the top ten carry about 25%. Regarding time point: newly diagnosed GD, antithyroid drugs for less than 3 months. The TCR library was made from RNA that had been extracted from PBMCs in TRIzol. Worth noting for this clonotype: The antigen is unknown.

Regarding the study as a whole: It is possible that accuracy was reduced by the small size of the sample.

The same sample was also used in a study of T cells in Graves' hyperthyroidism and ophthalmopathy. That source notes: An absence of ophthalmopathy progression within 18 months meant stable Graves' hyperthyroidism. Based on clinical symptoms, serum thyroxine and TRAb, thyroid ultrasound and orbital computed tomography, diagnoses were reached. Blood also carried most thyroid clonotypes expanded above 0.001.

The sequence was collected from a woman between 18 and 30 years old with Graves disease. The material was peripheral blood mononuclear cells (PBMCs), obtained at new diagnosis, from a patient treated with antithyroid drugs.

CDR3 DNA: TGTGCCAGCAGTTACCCCGGGATTCACAATGAGCAGTTCTTC. Translation gives CASSYPGIHNEQFF. This chain links TRBV6-5 with TRBJ2-1; a possible D gene is TRBD2 (5 bases). The ends were cut back, 2 bases at V and 5 bases at J, with 10 bases in the middle. The CDR3 covers 14 residues. The germline V gene encodes CDR1 MNHEY and CDR2 SVGAGI.